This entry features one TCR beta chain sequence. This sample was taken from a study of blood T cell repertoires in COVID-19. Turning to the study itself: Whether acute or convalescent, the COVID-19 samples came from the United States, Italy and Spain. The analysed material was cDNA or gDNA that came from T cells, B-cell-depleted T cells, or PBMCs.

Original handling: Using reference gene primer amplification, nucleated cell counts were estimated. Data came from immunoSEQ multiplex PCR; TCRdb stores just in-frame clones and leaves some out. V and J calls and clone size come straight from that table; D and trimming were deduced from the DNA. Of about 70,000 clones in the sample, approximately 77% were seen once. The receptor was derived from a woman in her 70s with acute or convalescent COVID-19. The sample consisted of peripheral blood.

For the CDR3, the DNA is TGTGCCAGCCGCGGACAAATCTACGAGCAGTACTTC. This codes for CASRGQIYEQYF. J is TRBJ2-7 and V is TRBV6-5, with a weak D call TRBD1 (5 bases). Trimming removed 8 bases from V and 3 bases from J, with 11 bases in between. Germline assignment: CDR1 MNHEY and CDR2 SVGAGI. The CDR3 spans 12 residues.